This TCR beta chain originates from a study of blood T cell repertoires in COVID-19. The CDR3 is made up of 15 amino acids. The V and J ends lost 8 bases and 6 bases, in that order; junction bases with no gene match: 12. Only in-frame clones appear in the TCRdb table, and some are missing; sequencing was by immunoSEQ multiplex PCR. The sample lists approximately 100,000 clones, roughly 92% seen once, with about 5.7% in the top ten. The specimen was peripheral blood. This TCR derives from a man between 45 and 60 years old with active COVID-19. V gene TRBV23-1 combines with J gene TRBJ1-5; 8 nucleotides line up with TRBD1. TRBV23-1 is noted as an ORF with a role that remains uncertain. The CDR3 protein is CASRHGQGAPQPQHF. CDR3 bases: TGCGCCAGCCGCCATGGACAGGGAGCGCCTCAGCCCCAGCATTTT.